Sequencing of this T cell receptor (beta chain) was carried out in a study of T cell responses to AZD1222 COVID-19 vaccine. J gave up 8 bases and V 7 bases, and 2 bases lay outside the gene matches. Germline V gene data show CDR1 as MRHNA and CDR2 as SNTAGT. This CDR3 is 12 amino acids long. Timing groups of about 4 and about 12 weeks for second doses were pooled. Generated by immunoSEQ multiplex PCR, the TCRdb table keeps only in-frame clones and is missing some. The data show around 65,000 clones, over 65% seen once. Source: peripheral blood, taken 28 days after the second AZD1222 dose. The receptor comes from an adult who received the AZD1222 COVID-19 vaccine. The V gene is TRBV6-4, the J gene TRBJ1-4; 9 bases align to TRBD1. Here the CDR3 DNA reads TGTGCCAGCAAGACAGGGGGGGAAAAACTGTTTTTT. This codes for CASKTGGEKLFF.